This T cell receptor (beta chain) was sequenced during a study of metastatic and nonmetastatic thyroid tumors. This CDR3 is 15 amino acids long. Germline CDR1 is MDHEN and CDR2 is SYDVKM. As to this clone: At one end the junction does not follow the germline gene, possibly because of a read error.

Until they underwent thyroid surgery, no patient had received any treatment. TCRdb re-processed the PCR reads through MiXCR. The sample yields roughly 30,000 clones, around 4% seen once. The TCR was taken from a male donor with papillary thyroid cancer or a benign thyroid nodule (not recorded which). Some clones in this sample may be carry-over from other donors' samples. Sample: blood. This chain uses TRBV28 with TRBJ1-4; D call uncertain. Written as DNA, the CDR3 is TGTGCCAGCAGTTTAAACCGGGTCTGGAATGAGAAACTGTTTTTT. Translating gives CASSLNRVWNEKLFF.